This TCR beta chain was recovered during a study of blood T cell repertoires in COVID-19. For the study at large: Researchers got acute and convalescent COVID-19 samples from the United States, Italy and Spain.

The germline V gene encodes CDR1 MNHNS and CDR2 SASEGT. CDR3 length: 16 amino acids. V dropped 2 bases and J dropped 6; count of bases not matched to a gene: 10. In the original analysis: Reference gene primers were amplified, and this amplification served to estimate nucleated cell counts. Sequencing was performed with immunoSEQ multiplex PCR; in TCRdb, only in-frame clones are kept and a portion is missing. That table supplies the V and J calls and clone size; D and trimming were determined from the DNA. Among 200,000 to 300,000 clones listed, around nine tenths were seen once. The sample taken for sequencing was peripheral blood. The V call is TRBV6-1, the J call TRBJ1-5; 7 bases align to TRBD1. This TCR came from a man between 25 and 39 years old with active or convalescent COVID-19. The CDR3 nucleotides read TGTGCCAGCAGTGAATTTTTACAGGGGTTGAGTCAGCCCCAGCATTTT. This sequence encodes CASSEFLQGLSQPQHF.